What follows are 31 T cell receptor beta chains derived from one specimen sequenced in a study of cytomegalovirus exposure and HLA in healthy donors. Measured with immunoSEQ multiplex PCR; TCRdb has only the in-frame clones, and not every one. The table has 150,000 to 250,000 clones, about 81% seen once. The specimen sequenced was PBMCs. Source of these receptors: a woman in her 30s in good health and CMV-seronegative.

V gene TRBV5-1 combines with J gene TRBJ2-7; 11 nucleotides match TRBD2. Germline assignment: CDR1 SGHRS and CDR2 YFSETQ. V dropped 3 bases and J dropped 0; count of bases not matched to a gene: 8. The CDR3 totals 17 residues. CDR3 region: CASSYDRTSGFSYEQYF. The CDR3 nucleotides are TGCGCCAGCAGCTACGATCGGACTAGCGGGTTCTCCTACGAGCAGTACTTC.

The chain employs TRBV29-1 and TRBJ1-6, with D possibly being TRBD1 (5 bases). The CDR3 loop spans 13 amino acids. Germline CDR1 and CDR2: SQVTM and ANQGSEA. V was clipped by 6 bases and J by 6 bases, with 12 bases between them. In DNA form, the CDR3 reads TGCAGCGTCCAGGGTGACGGTAATTCACCCCTCCACTTT. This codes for CSVQGDGNSPLHF.

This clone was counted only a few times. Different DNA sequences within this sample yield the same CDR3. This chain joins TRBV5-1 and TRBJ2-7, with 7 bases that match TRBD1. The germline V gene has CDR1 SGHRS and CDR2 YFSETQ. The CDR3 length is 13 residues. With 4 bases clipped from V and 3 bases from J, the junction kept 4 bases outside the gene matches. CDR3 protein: CASSTTGNYEQYF. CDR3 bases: TGCGCCAGCAGCACGACAGGGAACTACGAGCAGTACTTC.

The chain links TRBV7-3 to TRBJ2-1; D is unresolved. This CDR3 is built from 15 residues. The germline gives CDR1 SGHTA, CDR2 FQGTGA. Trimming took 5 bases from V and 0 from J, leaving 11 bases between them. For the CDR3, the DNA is TGTGCCAGCAGCCCCGAGCCTAGCTCCTACAATGAGCAGTTCTTC. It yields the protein CASSPEPSSYNEQFF.

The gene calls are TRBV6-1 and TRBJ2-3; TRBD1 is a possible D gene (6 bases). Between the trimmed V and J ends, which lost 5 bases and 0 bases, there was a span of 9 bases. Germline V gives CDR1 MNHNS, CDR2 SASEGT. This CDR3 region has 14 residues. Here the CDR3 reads CASSWGPSTDTQYF. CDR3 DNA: TGTGCCAGCAGTTGGGGGCCCAGCACAGATACGCAGTATTTT.

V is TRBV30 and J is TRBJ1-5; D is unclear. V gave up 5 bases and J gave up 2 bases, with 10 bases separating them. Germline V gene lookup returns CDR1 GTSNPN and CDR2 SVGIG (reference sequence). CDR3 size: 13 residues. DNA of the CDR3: TGTGCCTGGGACTTGGGAGGCAATCAGCCCCAGCATTTT. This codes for CAWDLGGNQPQHF.

The CDR3 coding sequence is TGTGCCAGCAGTGACACAGGGGGGTCTAACTATGGCTACACCTTC. Translating gives CASSDTGGSNYGYTF. The rearrangement joins TRBV6-6 to TRBJ1-2; 8 nucleotides match TRBD1. Germline lookup yields CDR1 MNHNY and CDR2 SVGAGI (reference sequence). The CDR3 consists of 15 residues. V lost 5 bases to trimming and J lost 0 bases; unmatched junction nucleotides: 5.

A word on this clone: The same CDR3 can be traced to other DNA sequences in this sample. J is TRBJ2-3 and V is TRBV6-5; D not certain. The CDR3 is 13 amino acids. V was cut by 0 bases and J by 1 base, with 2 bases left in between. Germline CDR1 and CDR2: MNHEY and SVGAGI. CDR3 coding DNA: TGTGCCAGCAGTTACTCCGGCACAGATACGCAGTATTTT. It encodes CASSYSGTDTQYF.

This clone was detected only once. The CDR3 DNA reads as TGTGCCAGTAGTATAGGTCGGGGATCAGCTGGGGCCAACGTCCTGACTTTC. Translated: CASSIGRGSAGANVLTF. J is TRBJ2-6 and V is TRBV19; D perhaps matches TRBD2 (5 bases). Looked up from germline, CDR1 is LNHDA and CDR2 is SQIVND (reference sequence). This CDR3 has 17 residues. Trimming pared 1 base from V and 2 bases from J, leaving 12 bases between.

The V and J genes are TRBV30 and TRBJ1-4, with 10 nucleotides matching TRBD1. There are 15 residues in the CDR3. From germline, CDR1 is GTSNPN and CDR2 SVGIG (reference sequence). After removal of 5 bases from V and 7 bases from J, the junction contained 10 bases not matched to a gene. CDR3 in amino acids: CAWATGTGVGEKLFF. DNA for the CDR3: TGTGCCTGGGCGACCGGGACAGGGGTCGGTGAAAAACTGTTTTTT.

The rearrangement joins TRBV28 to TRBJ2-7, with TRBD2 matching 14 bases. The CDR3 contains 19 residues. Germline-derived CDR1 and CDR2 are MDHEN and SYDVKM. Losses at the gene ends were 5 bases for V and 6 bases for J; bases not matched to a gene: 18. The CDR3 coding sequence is TGTGCCAGCAGTAACACCTCCGGGACTAGCGGGAGTAAGGGGGGCGAGCAGTACTTC. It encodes CASSNTSGTSGSKGGEQYF.

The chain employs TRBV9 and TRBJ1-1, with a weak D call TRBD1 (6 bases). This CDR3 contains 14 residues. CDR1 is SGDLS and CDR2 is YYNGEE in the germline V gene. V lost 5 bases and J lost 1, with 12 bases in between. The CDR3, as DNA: TGTGCCAGCAGTTCTCGACAGGCGAACACTGAAGCTTTCTTT. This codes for CASSSRQANTEAFF.

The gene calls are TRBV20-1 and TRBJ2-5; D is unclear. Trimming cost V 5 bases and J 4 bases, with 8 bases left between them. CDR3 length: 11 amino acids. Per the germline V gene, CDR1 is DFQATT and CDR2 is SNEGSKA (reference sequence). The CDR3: CSAARGETQYF. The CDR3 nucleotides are TGCAGTGCTGCGCGAGGAGAGACCCAGTACTTC.

In DNA, the CDR3 is TGTGCCTGGAGTAAAGGAGCGGGAGGGGGTGATGAGCAGTTCTTC. Encoded protein: CAWSKGAGGGDEQFF. This rearrangement joins TRBV30 to TRBJ2-1, with TRBD2 matching over 10 bases. This CDR3 is built from 15 residues. Germline assignment: CDR1 GTSNPN and CDR2 SVGIG (reference sequence). The V and J ends lost 2 bases and 8 bases, in that order; junction bases with no gene match: 9.

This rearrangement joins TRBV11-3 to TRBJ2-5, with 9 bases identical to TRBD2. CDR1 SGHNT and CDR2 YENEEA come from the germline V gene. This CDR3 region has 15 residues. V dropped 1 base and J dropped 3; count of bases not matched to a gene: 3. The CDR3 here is CASSLGASGKETQYF. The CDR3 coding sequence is TGTGCCAGCAGCTTAGGGGCTAGCGGGAAAGAGACCCAGTACTTC.

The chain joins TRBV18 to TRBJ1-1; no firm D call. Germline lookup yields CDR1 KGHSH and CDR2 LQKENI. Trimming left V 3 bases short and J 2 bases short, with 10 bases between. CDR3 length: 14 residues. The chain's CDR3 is CASSPSGLNTEAFF. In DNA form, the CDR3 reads TGTGCCAGCTCACCGTCTGGACTCAACACTGAAGCTTTCTTT.

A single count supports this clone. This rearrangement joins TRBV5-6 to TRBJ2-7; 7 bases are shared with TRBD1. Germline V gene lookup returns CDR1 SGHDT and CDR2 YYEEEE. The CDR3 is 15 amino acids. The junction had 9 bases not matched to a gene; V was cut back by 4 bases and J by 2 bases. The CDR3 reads CASSPNPGQTYEQYF. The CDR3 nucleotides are TGTGCCAGCAGCCCTAATCCGGGACAGACCTACGAGCAGTACTTC.

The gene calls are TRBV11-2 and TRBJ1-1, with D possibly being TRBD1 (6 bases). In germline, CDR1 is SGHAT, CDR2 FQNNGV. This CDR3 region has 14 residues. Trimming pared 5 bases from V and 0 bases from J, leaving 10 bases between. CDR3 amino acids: CASSPQGMNTEAFF. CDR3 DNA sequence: TGTGCCAGCAGCCCCCAGGGGATGAACACTGAAGCTTTCTTT.

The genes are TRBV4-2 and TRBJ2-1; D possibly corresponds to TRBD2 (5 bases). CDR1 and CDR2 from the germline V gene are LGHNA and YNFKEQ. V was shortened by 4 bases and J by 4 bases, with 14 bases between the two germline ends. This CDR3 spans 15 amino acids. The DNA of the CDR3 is TGTGCCAGCAGCCGCGGAGGCGCAGCTTACAATGAGCAGTTCTTC. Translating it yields CASSRGGAAYNEQFF.

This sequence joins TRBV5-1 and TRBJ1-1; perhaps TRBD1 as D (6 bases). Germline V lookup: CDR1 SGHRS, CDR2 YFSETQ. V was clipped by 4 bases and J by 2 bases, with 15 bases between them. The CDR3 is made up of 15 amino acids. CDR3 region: CASSPGGTTNTEAFF. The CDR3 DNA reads TGCGCCAGCAGCCCGGGGGGGACAACCAACACTGAAGCTTTCTTT.

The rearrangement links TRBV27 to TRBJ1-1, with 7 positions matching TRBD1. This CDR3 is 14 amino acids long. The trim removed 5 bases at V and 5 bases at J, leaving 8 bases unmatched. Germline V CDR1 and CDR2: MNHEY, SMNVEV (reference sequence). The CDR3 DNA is TGTGCCAGCAGTCCGTACAGGGGATGGACTGAAGCTTTCTTT. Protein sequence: CASSPYRGWTEAFF.

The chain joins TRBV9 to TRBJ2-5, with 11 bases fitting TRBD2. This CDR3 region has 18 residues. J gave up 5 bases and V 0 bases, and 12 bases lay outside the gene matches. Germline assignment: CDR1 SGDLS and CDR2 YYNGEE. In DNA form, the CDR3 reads TGTGCCAGCAGCGTAGGTGACCTAGCGGGGGGAACGCGGGAGACCCAGTACTTC. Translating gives CASSVGDLAGGTRETQYF.

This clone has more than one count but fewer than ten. The chain's CDR3 is CASSLDTRYGYTF. For the CDR3, the DNA is TGTGCCAGCAGTTTAGACACCCGCTATGGCTACACCTTC. The V and J genes are TRBV27 and TRBJ1-2, with D hard to call. Germline V CDR1 and CDR2: MNHEY, SMNVEV (reference sequence). The CDR3 runs to 13 residues. V was clipped by 2 bases and J by 4 bases, with 8 bases between them.

The DNA of the CDR3 is TGTGCCAGCAGCCCCAGGGGAGGGGTCCACGAGCAGTACTTC. Its translation is CASSPRGGVHEQYF. The V gene is TRBV7-3, the J gene TRBJ2-7, with D perhaps matching TRBD2 (7 bases). Between the trimmed V and J ends, which lost 5 bases and 5 bases, there was a span of 16 bases. The CDR3 covers 14 residues. The germline gives CDR1 SGHTA, CDR2 FQGTGA. The full variable domain, completed using reference TRBV7-3 and TRBJ2-7, is GAGVSQTPSNKVTEKGKYVELRCDPISGHTALYWYRQSLGQGPEFLIYFQGTGAADDSGLPNDRFFAVRPEGSVSTLKIQRTERGDSAVYLCASSPRGGVHEQYFGPGTRLTVT.

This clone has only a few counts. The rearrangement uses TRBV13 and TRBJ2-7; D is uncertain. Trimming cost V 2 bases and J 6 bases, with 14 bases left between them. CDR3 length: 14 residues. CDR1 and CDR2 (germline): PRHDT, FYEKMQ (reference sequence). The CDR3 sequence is CASSLSAGPSEQYF. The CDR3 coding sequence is TGTGCCAGCAGCTTAAGTGCAGGCCCGAGCGAGCAGTACTTC.

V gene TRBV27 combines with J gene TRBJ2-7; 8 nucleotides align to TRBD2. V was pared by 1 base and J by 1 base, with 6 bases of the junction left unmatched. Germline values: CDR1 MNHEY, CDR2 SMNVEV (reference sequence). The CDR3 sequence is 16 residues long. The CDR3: CASSLFGTSGSYEQYF. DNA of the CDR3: TGTGCCAGCAGTTTATTTGGAACTAGCGGTTCCTACGAGCAGTACTTC.

The CDR3 DNA sequence: TGTGCCAGCAGTTCCCTCGGACAGGGTTTTTCCTACGAGCAGTACTTC. The encoded protein is CASSSLGQGFSYEQYF. The V and J genes are TRBV5-8 and TRBJ2-7, with 8 bases that match TRBD1. CDR3 length: 16 amino acids. Germline CDR1 is SGHTS and CDR2 is YDEGEE. The junction had 11 bases not matched to a gene; V was cut back by 5 bases and J by 1 base.

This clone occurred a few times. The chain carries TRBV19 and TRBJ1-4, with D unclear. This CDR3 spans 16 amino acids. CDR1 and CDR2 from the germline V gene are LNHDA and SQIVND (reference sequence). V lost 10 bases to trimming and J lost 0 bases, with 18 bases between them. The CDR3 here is CATTAVGRATNEKLFF. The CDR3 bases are TGTGCCACCACTGCGGTAGGAAGAGCAACTAATGAAAAACTGTTTTTT. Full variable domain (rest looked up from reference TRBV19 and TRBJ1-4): DGGITQSPKYLFRKEGQNVTLSCEQNLNHDAMYWYRQDPGQGLRLIYYSQIVNDFQKGDIAEGYSVSREKKESFPLTVTSAQKNPTAFYLCATTAVGRATNEKLFFGSGTQLSVL.

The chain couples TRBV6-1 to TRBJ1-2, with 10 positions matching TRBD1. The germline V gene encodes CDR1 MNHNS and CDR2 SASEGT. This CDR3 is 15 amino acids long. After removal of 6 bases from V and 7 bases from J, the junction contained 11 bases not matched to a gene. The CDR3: CASSSGTGAWSGYTF. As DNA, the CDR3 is TGTGCCAGCAGCTCCGGGACAGGGGCATGGAGTGGCTACACCTTC.

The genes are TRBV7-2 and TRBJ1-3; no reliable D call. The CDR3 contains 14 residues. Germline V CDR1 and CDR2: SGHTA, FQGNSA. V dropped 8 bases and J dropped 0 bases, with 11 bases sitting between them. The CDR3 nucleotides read TGTGCCAGCGAGCGGCTTATCTCTGGAAACACCATATATTTT. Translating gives CASERLISGNTIYF. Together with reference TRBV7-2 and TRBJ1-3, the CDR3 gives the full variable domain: GAGVSQSPSNKVTEKGKDVELRCDPISGHTALYWYRQSLGQGLEFLIYFQGNSAPDKSGLPSDRFSAERTGGSVSTLTIQRTQQEDSAVYLCASERLISGNTIYFGEGSWLTVV.

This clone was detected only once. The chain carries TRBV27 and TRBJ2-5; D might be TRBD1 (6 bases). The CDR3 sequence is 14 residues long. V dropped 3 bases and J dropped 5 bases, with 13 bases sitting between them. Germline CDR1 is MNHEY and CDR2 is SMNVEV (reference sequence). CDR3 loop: CASSFKAGDETQYF. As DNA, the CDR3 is TGTGCCAGCAGTTTTAAGGCAGGGGATGAGACCCAGTACTTC.